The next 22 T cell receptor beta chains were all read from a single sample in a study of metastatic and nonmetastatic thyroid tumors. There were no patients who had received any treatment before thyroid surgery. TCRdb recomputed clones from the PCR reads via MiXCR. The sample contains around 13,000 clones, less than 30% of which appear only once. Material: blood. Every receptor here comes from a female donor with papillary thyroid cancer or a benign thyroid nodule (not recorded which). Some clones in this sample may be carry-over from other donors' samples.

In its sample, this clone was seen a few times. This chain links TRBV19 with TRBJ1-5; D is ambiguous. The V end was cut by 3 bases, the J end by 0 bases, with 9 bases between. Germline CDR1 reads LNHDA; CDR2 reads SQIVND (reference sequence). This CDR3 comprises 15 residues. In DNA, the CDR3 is TGTGCCAGTAGTATTATGGCTTATAGCAATCAGCCCCAGCATTTT. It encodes CASSIMAYSNQPQHF. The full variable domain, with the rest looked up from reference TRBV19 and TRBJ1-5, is DGGITQSPKYLFRKEGQNVTLSCEQNLNHDAMYWYRQDPGQGLRLIYYSQIVNDFQKGDIAEGYSVSREKKESFPLTVTSAQKNPTAFYLCASSIMAYSNQPQHFGDGTRLSIL.

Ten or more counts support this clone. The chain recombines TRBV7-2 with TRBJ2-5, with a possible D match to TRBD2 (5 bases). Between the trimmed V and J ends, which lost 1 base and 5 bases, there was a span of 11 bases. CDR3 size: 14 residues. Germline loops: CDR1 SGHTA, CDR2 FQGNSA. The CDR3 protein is CASSLGLARETQYF. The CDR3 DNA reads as TGTGCCAGCAGCTTAGGCTTAGCGAGGGAGACCCAGTACTTC.

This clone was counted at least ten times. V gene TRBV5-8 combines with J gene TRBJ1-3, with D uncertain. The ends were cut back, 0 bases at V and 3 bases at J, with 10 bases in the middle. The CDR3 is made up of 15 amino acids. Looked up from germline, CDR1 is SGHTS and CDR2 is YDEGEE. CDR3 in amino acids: CASSLEPGVGNTIYF. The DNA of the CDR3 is TGTGCCAGCAGCTTGGAGCCGGGCGTTGGAAACACCATATATTTT.

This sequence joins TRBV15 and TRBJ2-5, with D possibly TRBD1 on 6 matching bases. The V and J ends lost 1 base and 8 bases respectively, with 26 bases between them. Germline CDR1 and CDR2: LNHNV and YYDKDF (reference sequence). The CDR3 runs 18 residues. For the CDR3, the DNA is TGTGCCACCAGCAGAGGGGAATTTAGCGTGGGGGCAAGAGATACCCAGTACTTC. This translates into CATSRGEFSVGARDTQYF.

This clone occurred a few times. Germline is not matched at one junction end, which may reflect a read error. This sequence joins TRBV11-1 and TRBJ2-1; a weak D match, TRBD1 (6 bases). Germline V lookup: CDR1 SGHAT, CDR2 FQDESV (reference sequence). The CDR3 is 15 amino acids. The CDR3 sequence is CASRLGKGVQPKQFF. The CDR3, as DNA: TGTGCCAGCAGATTAGGAAAGGGGGTGCAACCGAAACAGTTCTTC.

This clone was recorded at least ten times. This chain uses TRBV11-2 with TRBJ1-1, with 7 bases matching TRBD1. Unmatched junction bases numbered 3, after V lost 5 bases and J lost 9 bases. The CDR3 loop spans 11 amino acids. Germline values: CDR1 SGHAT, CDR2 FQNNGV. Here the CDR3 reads CASSATGKAFF. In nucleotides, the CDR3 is TGTGCCAGCAGCGCGACAGGGAAAGCTTTCTTT.

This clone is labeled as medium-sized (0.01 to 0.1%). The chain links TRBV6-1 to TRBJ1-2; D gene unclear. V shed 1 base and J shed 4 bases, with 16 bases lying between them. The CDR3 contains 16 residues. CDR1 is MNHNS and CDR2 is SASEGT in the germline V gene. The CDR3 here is CASSEGGAKSGYGYTF. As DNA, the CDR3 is TGTGCCAGCAGTGAAGGGGGAGCCAAGAGTGGCTATGGCTACACCTTC.

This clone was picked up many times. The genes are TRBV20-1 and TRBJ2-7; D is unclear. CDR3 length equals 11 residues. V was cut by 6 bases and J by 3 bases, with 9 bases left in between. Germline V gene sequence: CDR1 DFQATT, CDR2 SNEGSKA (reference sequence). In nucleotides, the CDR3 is TGCAGTGCCGTCCTGAACTACGAGCAGTACGTC. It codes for CSAVLNYEQYV.

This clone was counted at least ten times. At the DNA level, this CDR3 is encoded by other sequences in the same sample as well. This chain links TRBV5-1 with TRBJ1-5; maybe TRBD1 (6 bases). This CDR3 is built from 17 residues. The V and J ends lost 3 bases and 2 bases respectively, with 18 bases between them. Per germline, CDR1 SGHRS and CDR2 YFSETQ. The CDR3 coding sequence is TGCGCCAGCAGCTCAGAAAGGGGGTATCGGGGCAATCAGCCCCAGCATTTT. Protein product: CASSSERGYRGNQPQHF.

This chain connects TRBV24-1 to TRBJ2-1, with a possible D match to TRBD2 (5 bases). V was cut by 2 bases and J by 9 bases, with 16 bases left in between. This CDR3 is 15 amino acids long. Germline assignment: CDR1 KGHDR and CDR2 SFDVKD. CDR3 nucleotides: TGTGCCACCAGTGATTCCCACGTATTGGACTCTGAGCAGTTCTTC. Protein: CATSDSHVLDSEQFF.

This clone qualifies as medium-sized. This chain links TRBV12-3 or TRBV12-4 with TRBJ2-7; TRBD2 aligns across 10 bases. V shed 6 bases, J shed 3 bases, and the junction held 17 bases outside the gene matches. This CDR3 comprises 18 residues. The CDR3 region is CASSDGTSERQEDYEQYV. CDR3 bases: TGTGCCAGCAGCGACGGGACTAGCGAACGCCAAGAGGACTACGAGCAGTACGTC.

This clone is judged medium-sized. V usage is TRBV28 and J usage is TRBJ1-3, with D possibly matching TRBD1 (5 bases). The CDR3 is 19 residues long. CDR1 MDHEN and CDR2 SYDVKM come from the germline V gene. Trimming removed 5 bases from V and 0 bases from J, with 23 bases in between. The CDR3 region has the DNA TGTGCCAGCAGTACCCAGGGAGACCGAGCCCTTATCTCTGGAAACACCATATATTTT. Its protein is CASSTQGDRALISGNTIYF.

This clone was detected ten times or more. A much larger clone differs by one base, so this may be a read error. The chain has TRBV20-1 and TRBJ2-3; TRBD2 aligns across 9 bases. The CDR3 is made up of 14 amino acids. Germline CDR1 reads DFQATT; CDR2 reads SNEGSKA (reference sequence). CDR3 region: CGARRGGPTDTQYF. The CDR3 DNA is TGCGGTGCTAGGCGGGGGGGCCCCACAGATACGCAGTATTTT.

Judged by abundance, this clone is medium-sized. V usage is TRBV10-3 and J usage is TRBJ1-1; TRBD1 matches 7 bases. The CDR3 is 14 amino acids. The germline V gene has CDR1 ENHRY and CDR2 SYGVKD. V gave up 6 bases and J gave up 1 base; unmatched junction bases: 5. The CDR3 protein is CAISDRAPNTEAFF. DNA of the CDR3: TGTGCCATCAGCGACAGGGCCCCGAACACTGAAGCTTTCTTT.

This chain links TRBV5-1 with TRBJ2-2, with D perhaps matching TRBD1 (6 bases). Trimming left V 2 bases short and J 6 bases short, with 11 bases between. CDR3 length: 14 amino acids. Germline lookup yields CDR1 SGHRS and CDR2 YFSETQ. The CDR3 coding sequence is TGCGCCAGCAGCTTCTCAGGGGTGGCCGGGGAGCTGTTTTTT. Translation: CASSFSGVAGELFF.

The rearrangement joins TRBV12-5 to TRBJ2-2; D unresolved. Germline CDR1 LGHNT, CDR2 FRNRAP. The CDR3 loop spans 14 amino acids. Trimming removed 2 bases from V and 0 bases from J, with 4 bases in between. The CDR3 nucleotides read TGTGCTAGTGGTTTGTTTCCGAACACCGGGGAGCTGTTTTTT. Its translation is CASGLFPNTGELFF.

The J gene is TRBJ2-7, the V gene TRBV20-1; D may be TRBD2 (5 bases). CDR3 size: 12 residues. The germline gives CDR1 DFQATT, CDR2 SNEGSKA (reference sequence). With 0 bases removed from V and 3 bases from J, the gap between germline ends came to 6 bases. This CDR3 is CSARDRDYEQYF. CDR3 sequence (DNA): TGCAGTGCTAGAGATCGGGACTACGAGCAGTACTTC.

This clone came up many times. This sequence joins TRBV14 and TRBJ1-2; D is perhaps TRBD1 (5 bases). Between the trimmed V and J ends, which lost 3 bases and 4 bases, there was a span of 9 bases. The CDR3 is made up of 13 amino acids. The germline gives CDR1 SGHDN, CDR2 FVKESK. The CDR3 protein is CASSQGLSYGYTF. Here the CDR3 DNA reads TGTGCCAGCAGCCAGGGACTGTCCTATGGCTACACCTTC.

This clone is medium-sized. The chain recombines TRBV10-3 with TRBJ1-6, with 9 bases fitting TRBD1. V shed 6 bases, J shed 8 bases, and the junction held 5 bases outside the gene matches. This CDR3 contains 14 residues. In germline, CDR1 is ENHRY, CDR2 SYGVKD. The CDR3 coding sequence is TGTGCCATCAGAGGGACAGGGTCGCATTCACCCCTCCACTTT. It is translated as CAIRGTGSHSPLHF.

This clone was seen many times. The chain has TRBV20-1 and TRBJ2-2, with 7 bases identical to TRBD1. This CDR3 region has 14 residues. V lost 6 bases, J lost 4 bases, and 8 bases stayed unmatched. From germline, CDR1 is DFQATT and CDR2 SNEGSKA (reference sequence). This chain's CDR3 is CSANRGAGTGELFF. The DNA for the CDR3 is TGCAGTGCCAACAGGGGCGCCGGCACCGGGGAGCTGTTTTTT.

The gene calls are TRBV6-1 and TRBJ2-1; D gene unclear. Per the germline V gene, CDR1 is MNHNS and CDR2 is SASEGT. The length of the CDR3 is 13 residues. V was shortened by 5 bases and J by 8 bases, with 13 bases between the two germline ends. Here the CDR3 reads CASSTSAAHEQFF. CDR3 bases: TGTGCCAGCAGTACCTCGGCGGCACATGAGCAGTTCTTC.

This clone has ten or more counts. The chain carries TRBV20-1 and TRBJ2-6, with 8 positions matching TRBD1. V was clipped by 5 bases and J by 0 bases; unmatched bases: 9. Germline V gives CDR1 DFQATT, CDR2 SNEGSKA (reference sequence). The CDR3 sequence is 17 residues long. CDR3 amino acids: CSAHGGTGRSGANVLTF. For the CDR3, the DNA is TGCAGTGCTCATGGGGGGACAGGACGCTCTGGGGCCAACGTCCTGACTTTC.